The clone carrying this T cell receptor (beta chain) was observed once. Sequencing used immunoSEQ multiplex PCR; TCRdb keeps in-frame clones, though not all of them. The sample contains approximately 32,000 clones, about nine tenths of which appear only once. The data are from a study of OX40 agonist ivuxolimab in advanced cancers. As for the study in general: Those treated in dose escalation had hepatocellular carcinoma, melanoma, renal cell cancer or head and neck cancer.

V shed 5 bases, J shed 2 bases, and the junction held 6 bases outside the gene matches. This CDR3 comprises 16 residues. Germline V gene lookup returns CDR1 SEHNR and CDR2 FQNEAQ (reference sequence). The chain uses TRBV7-9 and TRBJ2-3; 11 bases are shared with TRBD2. This sequence originates from an adult with an advanced solid tumor such as melanoma, head and neck, liver or kidney cancer. The sample here was CD4+ or CD8+ T cells sorted from blood, taken in a trial of the OX40 agonist ivuxolimab. In DNA form, the CDR3 reads TGTGCCAGCAGCAGTGGGACTAGCGGTCCCACAGATACGCAGTATTTT. Protein sequence: CASSSGTSGPTDTQYF.